A selection of T cell receptor beta chains follows, all from one sample in a study of blood T cell repertoires in COVID-19. The assay was immunoSEQ multiplex PCR, and TCRdb's table has in-frame clones only and misses some. This sample has 400,000 to 550,000 clones, with about 89% found just once. The sample was peripheral blood. Every receptor here comes from a woman in her 30s with acute or convalescent COVID-19. CDR3s include the opening cysteine and the closing phenylalanine or tryptophan. A D gene is named only where the DNA matches it firmly. The size entry is marked missing in some rows and otherwise reads once, few, many or a size class.

>NA|TRBV29-1|TRBJ2-5|NA
CSGAVQETQYF
TGCAGCGGAGCGGTGCAAGAGACCCAGTACTTC
>NA|TRBV25-1|TRBJ2-3|TRBD2
CASSPQPGGGDTQYF
TGTGCCAGCAGCCCCCAACCGGGGGGAGGAGATACGCAGTATTTT
>NA|TRBV30|TRBJ1-4|TRBD1
CAWSDPGQGAKLFF
TGTGCCTGGAGTGACCCCGGACAGGGCGCAAAACTGTTTTTT
>NA|TRBV29-1|TRBJ2-3|NA
CSVAPDSTDTQYF
TGCAGCGTTGCTCCAGATAGCACAGATACGCAGTATTTT
>few|TRBV3-1/TRBV3-2|TRBJ1-1|NA
CASSQGASAFF
TGTGCCAGCAGCCAAGGAGCTAGCGCTTTCTTT
>once|TRBV28|TRBJ2-5|NA
CASSPPGGEETQYF
TGTGCCAGCAGTCCGCCTGGCGGGGAAGAGACCCAGTACTTC
>few|TRBV7-9|TRBJ2-7|NA
CASSLETVLGGQYF
TGTGCCAGCAGCTTAGAGACGGTCCTAGGCGGGCAGTACTTC
>once|TRBV5-1|TRBJ1-5|NA
CASSAEGGPQHF
TGCGCCAGCAGCGCCGAGGGAGGGCCCCAGCATTTT
>NA|TRBV3-1/TRBV3-2|TRBJ1-3|NA
CASSQILSYWGNTIYF
TGTGCCAGCAGCCAAATCCTCTCTTACTGGGGAAACACCATATATTTT
>NA|TRBV11-2|TRBJ2-1|TRBD1
CASSLGPGGINEQFF
TGTGCCAGCAGCTTAGGTCCAGGGGGCATCAATGAGCAGTTCTTC
>NA|TRBV4-1|TRBJ1-1|TRBD1
CASSQGRGRQVPTEAFF
TGCGCCAGCAGCCAAGGTAGGGGGCGCCAAGTTCCGACTGAAGCTTTCTTT
>NA|TRBV5-6|TRBJ2-1|NA
CASSGGTHPYNEQFF
TGTGCCAGCAGCGGGGGGACCCATCCCTACAATGAGCAGTTCTTC
>NA|TRBV5-4|TRBJ2-2|NA
CASSLGIQGPTGELFF
TGTGCCAGCAGCTTGGGTATTCAGGGCCCAACCGGGGAGCTGTTTTTT
>NA|TRBV12-3/TRBV12-4|TRBJ1-2|NA
CASSPYNRDLTF
TGTGCCAGCAGTCCCTACAACAGGGACCTCACCTTC
>NA|TRBV2|TRBJ2-6|NA
CASSPRTGANVLTF
TGTGCCAGCTCTCCGAGGACTGGGGCCAACGTCCTGACTTTC
>NA|TRBV25-1|TRBJ1-1|NA
CASSVRGKVAEAFF
TGTGCCAGCAGTGTAAGGGGGAAAGTCGCTGAAGCTTTCTTT
>NA|TRBV19|TRBJ2-7|NA
CASSTSRTDKQYF
TGTGCCAGTAGTACGTCCCGGACAGATAAGCAGTACTTC
>once|TRBV5-1|TRBJ2-7|NA
CASSLEGTSSYEQYF
TGCGCCAGCAGCTTGGAAGGGACAAGCTCCTACGAGCAGTACTTC
>NA|TRBV9|TRBJ2-3|TRBD2
CASSVVSGGDTQYF
TGTGCCAGCAGCGTAGTCTCCGGGGGGGATACGCAGTATTTT
>NA|TRBV30|TRBJ2-5|NA
CAWSVRVWETQYF
TGTGCCTGGAGTGTGAGGGTGTGGGAGACCCAGTACTTC
>NA|TRBV11-3|TRBJ1-1|TRBD1
CASSHGQGAFTEAFF
TGTGCCAGCAGCCACGGACAGGGGGCTTTCACTGAAGCTTTCTTT
>NA|TRBV30|TRBJ1-5|NA
CAWSVLRGQPQHF
TGTGCCTGGAGTGTCCTCAGGGGTCAGCCCCAGCATTTT
>NA|TRBV5-5|TRBJ1-4|NA
CASSSSPLTTNEKLFF
TGTGCCAGCAGCTCGAGCCCCCTTACAACTAATGAAAAACTGTTTTTT
>NA|TRBV13|TRBJ2-7|TRBD1
CASSLGQVRSYEQYF
TGTGCCAGCAGCCTAGGACAGGTCCGATCCTACGAGCAGTACTTC
>NA|TRBV12-3/TRBV12-4|TRBJ2-1|NA
CASSLSEQFF
TGTGCCAGCAGTTTGAGTGAGCAGTTCTTC
>NA|TRBV10-3|TRBJ1-3|TRBD1
CAISQTRDRWGNTIYF
TGTGCCATCAGCCAAACCCGGGACAGGTGGGGAAACACCATATATTTT
>NA|TRBV7-9|TRBJ2-3|TRBD2
CASSFAGGGPADTQYF
TGTGCCAGCAGCTTTGCGGGCGGGGGGCCAGCAGATACGCAGTATTTT
>NA|TRBV19|TRBJ1-6|NA
CASREVENPNSPLHF
TGTGCCAGTAGAGAGGTGGAGAACCCTAATTCACCCCTCCACTTT
>NA|TRBV7-8|TRBJ1-1|NA
CASSLVGGGRMNTEAFF
TGTGCCAGCAGCTTAGTCGGGGGAGGAAGAATGAACACTGAAGCTTTCTTT
>NA|TRBV12-3/TRBV12-4|TRBJ1-1|NA
CASSFSGNTEAFF
TGTGCCAGCAGTTTTTCGGGGAACACTGAAGCTTTCTTT
>NA|TRBV11-2|TRBJ2-7|TRBD1
CASSLGDRAYEQYF
TGTGCCAGCAGCTTAGGAGACAGGGCCTACGAGCAGTACTTC
>NA|TRBV30|TRBJ1-3|TRBD1
CAWRGQAKSGNTIYF
TGTGCCTGGAGAGGACAGGCAAAATCTGGAAACACCATATATTTT
>NA|TRBV5-5|TRBJ1-4|NA
CASSLWGRGEKLFF
TGTGCCAGCAGCTTGTGGGGCAGGGGCGAAAAACTGTTTTTT
>NA|TRBV4-1|TRBJ2-7|TRBD1
CASSQRTGVGPYEQYF
TGCGCCAGCAGCCAGCGAACAGGGGTTGGGCCCTACGAGCAGTACTTC
>few|TRBV10-3|TRBJ1-3|NA
CAISDGTGRSGNTIYF
TGTGCCATCAGTGACGGTACAGGCCGGTCGGGAAACACCATATATTTT
>NA|TRBV28|TRBJ1-4|TRBD1
CASSILTPQGNLFF
TGTGCCAGCAGTATTCTTACCCCACAGGGGAACCTGTTTTTT
>few|TRBV7-9|TRBJ2-7|TRBD1
CASSPGQGAGYEQYF
TGTGCCAGCAGCCCGGGACAGGGGGCGGGGTACGAGCAGTACTTC